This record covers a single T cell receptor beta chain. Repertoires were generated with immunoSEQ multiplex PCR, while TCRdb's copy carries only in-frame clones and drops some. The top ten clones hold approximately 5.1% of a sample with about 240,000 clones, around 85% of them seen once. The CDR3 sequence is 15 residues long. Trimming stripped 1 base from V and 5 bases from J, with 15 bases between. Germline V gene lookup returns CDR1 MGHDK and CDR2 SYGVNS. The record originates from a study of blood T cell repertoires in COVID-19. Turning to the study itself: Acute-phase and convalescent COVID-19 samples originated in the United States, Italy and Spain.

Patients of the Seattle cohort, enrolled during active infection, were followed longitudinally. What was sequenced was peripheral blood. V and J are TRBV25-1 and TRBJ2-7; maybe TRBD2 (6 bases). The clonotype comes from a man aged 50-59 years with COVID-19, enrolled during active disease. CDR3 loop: CASSEWGVQGNEQYF. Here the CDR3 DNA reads TGTGCCAGCAGTGAATGGGGGGTACAAGGCAACGAGCAGTACTTC.